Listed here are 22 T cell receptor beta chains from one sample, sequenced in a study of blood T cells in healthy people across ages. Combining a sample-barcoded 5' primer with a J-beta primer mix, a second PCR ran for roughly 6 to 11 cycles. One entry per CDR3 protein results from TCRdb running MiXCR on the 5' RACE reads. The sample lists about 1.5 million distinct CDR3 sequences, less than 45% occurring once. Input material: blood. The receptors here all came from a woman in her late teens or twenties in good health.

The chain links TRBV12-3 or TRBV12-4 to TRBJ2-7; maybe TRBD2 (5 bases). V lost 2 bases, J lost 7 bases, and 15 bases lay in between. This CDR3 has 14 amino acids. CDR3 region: CASSLLRVNNEQYF. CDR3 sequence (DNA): TGTGCCAGCAGTTTACTGAGGGTCAACAATGAGCAGTACTTC.

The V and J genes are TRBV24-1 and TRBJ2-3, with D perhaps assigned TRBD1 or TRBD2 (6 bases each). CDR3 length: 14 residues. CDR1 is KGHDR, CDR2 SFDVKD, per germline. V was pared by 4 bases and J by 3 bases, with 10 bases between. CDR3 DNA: TGTGCCACCAGTGACAGGGGAGGAACAGATACGCAGTATTTT. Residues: CATSDRGGTDTQYF.

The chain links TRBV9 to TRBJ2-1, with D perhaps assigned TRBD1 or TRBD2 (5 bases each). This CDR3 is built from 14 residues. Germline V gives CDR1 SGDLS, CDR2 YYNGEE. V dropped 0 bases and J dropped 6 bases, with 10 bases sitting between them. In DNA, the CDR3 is TGTGCCAGCAGCGTAGACCCAGGGAGCAATGAGCAGTTCTTC. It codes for CASSVDPGSNEQFF.

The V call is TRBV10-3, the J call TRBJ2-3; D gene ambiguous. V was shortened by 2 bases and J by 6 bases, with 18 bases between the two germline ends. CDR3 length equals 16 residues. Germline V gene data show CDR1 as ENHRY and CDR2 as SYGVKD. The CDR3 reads CAISERTPPVPDTQYF. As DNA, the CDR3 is TGTGCCATCAGTGAGAGGACGCCACCTGTTCCGGATACGCAGTATTTT.

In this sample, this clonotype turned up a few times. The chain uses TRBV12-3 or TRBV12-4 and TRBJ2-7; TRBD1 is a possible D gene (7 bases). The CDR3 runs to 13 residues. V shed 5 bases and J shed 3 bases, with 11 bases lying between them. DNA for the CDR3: TGTGCCAGCAGTGCGGGACAGCACTACGAGCAGTACTTC. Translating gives CASSAGQHYEQYF.

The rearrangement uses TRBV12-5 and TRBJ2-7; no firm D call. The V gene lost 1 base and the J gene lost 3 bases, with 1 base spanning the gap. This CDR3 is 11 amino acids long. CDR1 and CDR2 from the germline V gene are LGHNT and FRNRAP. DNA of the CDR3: TGTGCTAGTGGTTTGGGCTACGAGCAGTACTTC. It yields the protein CASGLGYEQYF.

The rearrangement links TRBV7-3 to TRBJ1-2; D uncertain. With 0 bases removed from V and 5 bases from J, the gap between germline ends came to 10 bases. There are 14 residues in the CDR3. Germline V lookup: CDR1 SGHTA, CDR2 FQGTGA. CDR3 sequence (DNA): TGTGCCAGCAGCTTAACCGAGGCAGGTTATGGCTACACCTTC. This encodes CASSLTEAGYGYTF.

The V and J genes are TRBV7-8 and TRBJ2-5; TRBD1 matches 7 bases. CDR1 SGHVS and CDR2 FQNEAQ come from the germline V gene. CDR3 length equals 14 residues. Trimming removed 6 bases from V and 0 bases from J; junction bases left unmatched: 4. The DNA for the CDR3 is TGTGCCAGCAGAGAGACAGGGTACCAAGAGACCCAGTACTTC. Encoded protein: CASRETGYQETQYF. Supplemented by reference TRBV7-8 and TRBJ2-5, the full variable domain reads GAGVSQSPRYKVAKRGQDVALRCDPISGHVSLFWYQQALGQGPEFLTYFQNEAQLDKSGLPSDRFFAERPEGSVSTLKIQRTQQEDSAVYLCASRETGYQETQYFGPGTRLLVL.

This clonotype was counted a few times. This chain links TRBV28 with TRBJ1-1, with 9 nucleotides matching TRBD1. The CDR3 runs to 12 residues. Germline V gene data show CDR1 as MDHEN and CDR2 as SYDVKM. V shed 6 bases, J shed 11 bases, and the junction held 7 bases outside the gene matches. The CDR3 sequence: CASSRDRVKAFF. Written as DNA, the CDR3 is TGTGCCAGCAGCCGGGACAGGGTGAAGGCTTTCTTT.

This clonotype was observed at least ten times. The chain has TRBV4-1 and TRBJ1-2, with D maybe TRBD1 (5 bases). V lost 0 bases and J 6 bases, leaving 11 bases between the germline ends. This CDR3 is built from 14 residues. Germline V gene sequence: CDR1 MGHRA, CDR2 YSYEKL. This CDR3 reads CASSQEWGINGYTF. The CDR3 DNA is TGCGCCAGCAGCCAAGAGTGGGGGATAAATGGCTACACCTTC.

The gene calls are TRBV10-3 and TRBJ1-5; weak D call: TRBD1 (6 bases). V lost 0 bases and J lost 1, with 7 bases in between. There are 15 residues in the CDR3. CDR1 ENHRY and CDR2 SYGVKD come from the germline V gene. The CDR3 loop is CAISESRGSNQPQHF. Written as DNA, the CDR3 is TGTGCCATCAGTGAGTCTAGGGGGAGCAATCAGCCCCAGCATTTT.

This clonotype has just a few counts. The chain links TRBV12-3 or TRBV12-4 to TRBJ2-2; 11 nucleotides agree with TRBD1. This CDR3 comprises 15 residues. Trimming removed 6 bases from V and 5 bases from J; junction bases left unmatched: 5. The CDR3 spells CASRPGQGATGELFF. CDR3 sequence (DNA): TGTGCCAGCAGACCCGGACAGGGGGCTACCGGGGAGCTGTTTTTT.

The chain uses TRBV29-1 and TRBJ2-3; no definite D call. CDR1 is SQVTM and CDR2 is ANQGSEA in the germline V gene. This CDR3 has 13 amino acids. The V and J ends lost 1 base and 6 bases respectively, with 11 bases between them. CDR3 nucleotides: TGCAGCGTTGAAGGTACAGTTTCTGATACGCAGTATTTT. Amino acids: CSVEGTVSDTQYF.

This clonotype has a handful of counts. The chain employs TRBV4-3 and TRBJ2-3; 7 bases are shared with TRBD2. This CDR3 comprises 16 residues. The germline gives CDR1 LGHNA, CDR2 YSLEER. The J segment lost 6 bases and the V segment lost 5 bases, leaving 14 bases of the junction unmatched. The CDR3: CASSNELLAPADTQYF. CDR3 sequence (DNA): TGCGCCAGCAGCAACGAACTACTAGCGCCGGCGGATACGCAGTATTTT.

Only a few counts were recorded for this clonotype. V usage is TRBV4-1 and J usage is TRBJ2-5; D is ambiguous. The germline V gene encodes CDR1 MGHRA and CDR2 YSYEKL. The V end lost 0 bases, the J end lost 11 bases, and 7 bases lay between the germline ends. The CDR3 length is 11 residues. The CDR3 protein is CASSQEQKQYF. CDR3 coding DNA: TGCGCCAGCAGCCAAGAGCAGAAGCAGTACTTC.

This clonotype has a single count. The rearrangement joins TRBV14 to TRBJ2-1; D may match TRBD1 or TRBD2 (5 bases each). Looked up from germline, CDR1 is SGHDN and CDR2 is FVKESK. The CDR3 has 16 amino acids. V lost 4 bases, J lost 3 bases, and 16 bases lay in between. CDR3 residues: CASSRGAGRYYNEQFF. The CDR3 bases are TGTGCCAGCAGCCGAGGGGCAGGGAGATACTACAATGAGCAGTTCTTC.

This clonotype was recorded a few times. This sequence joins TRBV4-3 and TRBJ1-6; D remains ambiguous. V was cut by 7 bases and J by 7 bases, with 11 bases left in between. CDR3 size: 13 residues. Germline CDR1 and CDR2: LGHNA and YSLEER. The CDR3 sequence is CASTAVPNSPLHF. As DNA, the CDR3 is TGCGCCAGCACCGCAGTCCCGAATTCACCCCTCCACTTT.

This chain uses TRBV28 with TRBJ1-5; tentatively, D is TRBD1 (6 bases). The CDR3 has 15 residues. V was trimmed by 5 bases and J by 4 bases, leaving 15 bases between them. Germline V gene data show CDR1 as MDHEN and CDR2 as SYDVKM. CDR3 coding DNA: TGTGCCAGCAGTAACGCGAGGGGGGGAAATCAGCCCCAGCATTTT. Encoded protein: CASSNARGGNQPQHF.

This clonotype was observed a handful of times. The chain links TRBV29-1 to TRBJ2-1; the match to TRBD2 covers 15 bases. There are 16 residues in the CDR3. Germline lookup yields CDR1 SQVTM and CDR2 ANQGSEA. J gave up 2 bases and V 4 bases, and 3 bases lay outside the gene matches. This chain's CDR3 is CSVAGTSGRTYNEQFF. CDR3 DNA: TGCAGCGTTGCCGGGACTAGCGGGAGGACCTACAATGAGCAGTTCTTC.

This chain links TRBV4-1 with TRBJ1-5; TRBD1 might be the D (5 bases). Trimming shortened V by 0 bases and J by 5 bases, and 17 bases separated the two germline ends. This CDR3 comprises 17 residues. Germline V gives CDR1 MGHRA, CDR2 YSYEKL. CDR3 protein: CASSQEPGPKKDQPQHF. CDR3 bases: TGCGCCAGCAGCCAAGAGCCGGGGCCCAAAAAGGATCAGCCCCAGCATTTT.

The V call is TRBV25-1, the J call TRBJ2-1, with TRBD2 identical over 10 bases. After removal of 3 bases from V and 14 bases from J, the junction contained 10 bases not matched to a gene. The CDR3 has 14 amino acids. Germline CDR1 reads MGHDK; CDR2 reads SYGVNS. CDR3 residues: CASSDGLAGEVEFF. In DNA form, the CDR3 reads TGTGCCAGCAGTGACGGGCTAGCGGGGGAGGTCGAGTTCTTC.

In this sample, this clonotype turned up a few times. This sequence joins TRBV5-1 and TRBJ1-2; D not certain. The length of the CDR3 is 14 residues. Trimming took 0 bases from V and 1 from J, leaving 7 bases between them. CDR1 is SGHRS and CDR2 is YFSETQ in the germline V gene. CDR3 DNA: TGCGCCAGCAGCTTGGACACGAGTAACTATGGCTACACCTTC. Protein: CASSLDTSNYGYTF.